This T cell receptor beta chain comes out of a study of memory CD4+ T cells and cytomegalovirus serostatus. V lost 2 bases to trimming and J lost 0 bases; unmatched junction nucleotides: 8. This CDR3 spans 18 amino acids. Germline CDR1 reads SGHRS; CDR2 reads YFSETQ. Single viable CD3+CD4+CD8-CD45RO+ cells were sorted as the memory CD4+ T cells. Method: immunoSEQ multiplex PCR; TCRdb's copy keeps in-frame clones and lacks some. The sample lists 45,000 to 65,000 clones; around 80% were seen once. Sequenced sample: memory CD4+ T cells from blood. V usage is TRBV5-1 and J usage is TRBJ2-6, with 7 bases aligning to TRBD1. This sequence originates from an adult in good health and CMV-seronegative. In DNA, the CDR3 is TGCGCCAGCAGCTTCATTACAGGGGCCCTCTCTGGGGCCAACGTCCTGACTTTC. Its translation: CASSFITGALSGANVLTF.